This T cell receptor (beta chain) was identified during a study of cytomegalovirus exposure and HLA in healthy donors. Primers: 60 Vbeta forward and 13 Jbeta reverse. Produced via immunoSEQ multiplex PCR; TCRdb's table is partial and in-frame only. The data show some 130,000 clones, with 82% seen just once and about 1% held by the top ten. The TCR sequence derives from a boy aged 5-17 years in good health and CMV-seronegative. Input material: PBMCs.

This CDR3 is CASSQTGGYQETQYF. The DNA for the CDR3 is TGTGCCAGCAGTCAGACAGGGGGATACCAAGAGACCCAGTACTTC. This sequence joins TRBV7-2 and TRBJ2-5, with 9 bases fitting TRBD1. Trimming removed 6 bases from V and 0 bases from J; junction bases left unmatched: 5. Germline-derived CDR1 and CDR2 are SGHTA and FQGNSA. This CDR3 region has 15 residues.